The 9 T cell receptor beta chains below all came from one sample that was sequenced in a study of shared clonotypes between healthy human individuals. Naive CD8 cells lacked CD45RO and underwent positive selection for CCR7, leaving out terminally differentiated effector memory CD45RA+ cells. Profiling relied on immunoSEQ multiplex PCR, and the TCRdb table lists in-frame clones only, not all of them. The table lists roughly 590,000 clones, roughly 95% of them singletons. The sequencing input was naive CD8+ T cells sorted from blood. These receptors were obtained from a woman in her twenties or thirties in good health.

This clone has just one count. The CDR3 DNA reads as TGTGCGCTAGCTTGGTCCGACGAGCAGTACTTC. Amino acids: CALAWSDEQYF. This chain uses TRBV30 with TRBJ2-7, with D tentatively TRBD2 (5 bases). From germline, CDR1 is GTSNPN and CDR2 SVGIG (reference sequence). The CDR3 is 11 residues long.

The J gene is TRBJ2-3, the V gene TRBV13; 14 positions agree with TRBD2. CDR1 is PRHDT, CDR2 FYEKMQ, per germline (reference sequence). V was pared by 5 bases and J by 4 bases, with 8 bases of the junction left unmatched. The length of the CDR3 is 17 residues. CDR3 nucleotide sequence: TGTGCCAGCAGCCCGGGGACTAGCGGGAGTTCCGCAGATACGCAGTATTTT. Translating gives CASSPGTSGSSADTQYF.

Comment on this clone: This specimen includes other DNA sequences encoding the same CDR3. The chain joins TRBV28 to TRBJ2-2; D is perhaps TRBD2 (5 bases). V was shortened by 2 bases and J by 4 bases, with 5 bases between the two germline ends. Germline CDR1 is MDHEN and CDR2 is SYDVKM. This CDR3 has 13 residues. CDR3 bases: TGTGCCAGCAGTTTACGGGGCACCGGGGAGCTGTTTTTT. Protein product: CASSLRGTGELFF.

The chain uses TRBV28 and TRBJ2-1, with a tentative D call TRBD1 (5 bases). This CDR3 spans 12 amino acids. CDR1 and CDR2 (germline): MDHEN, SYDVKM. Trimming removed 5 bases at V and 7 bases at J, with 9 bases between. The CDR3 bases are TGTGCCAGCAGTAACGACAGAAATGAGCAGTTCTTC. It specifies CASSNDRNEQFF.

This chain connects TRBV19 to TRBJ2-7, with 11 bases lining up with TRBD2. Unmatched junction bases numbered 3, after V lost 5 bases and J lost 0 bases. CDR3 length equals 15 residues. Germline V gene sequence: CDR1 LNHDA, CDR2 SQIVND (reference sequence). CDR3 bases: TGTGCCAGTAGTGTGACTAGCGGGAACTCCTACGAGCAGTACTTC. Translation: CASSVTSGNSYEQYF.

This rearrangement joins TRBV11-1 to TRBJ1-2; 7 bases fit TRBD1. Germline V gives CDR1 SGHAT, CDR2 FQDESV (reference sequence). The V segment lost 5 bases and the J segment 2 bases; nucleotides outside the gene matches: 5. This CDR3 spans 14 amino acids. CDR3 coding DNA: TGTGCCAGCAGCCCGGACAGGACCAACTATGGCTACACCTTC. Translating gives CASSPDRTNYGYTF.

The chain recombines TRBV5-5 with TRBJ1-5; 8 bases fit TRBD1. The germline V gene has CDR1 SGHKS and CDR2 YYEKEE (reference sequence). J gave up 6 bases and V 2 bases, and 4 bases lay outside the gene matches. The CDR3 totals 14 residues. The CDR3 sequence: CASSFDRGFQPQHF. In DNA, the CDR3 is TGTGCCAGCAGCTTTGACAGGGGTTTTCAGCCCCAGCATTTT.

DNA of the CDR3: TGCAGCGTTGACAATTATCCTGAAGCTTTCTTT. Translating it yields CSVDNYPEAFF. This chain connects TRBV29-1 to TRBJ1-1; D ambiguous. Germline CDR1 SQVTM, CDR2 ANQGSEA. Trimming removed 3 bases at V and 6 bases at J, with 8 bases between. This CDR3 comprises 11 residues.

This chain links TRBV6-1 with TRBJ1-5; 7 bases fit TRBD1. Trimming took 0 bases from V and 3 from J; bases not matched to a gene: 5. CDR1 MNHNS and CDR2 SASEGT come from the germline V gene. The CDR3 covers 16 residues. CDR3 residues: CASSEAGTELNQPQHF. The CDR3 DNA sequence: TGTGCCAGCAGTGAAGCCGGGACAGAACTCAATCAGCCCCAGCATTTT.